This TCR beta chain is drawn from a study of blood T cell repertoires in COVID-19. The CDR3 loop spans 16 amino acids. Germline V gene lookup returns CDR1 MNHEY and CDR2 SMNVEV (reference sequence). V was shortened by 3 bases and J by 2 bases, with 15 bases between the two germline ends. This clone was observed a few times. Everyone who took part was 18 to 89 years old, and they came from about two dozen US areas. Each participant's cohort was designated according to participant-reported clinical history. Methods used by the authors: Quantification of nucleated cells was approximated via reference gene primer amplification. The assay was immunoSEQ multiplex PCR, and TCRdb's table has in-frame clones only and misses some. Clonal size and the V and J genes are those of that table, whereas D and trimming came from the DNA. Here the sample spans fewer than 350,000 clones, 85% being singletons.

This TCR was sampled from a woman between 45 and 65 years old who had recovered from COVID-19. Sequenced sample: PBMCs or T cells enriched from blood (not recorded which). The chain links TRBV27 to TRBJ2-3, with D perhaps matching TRBD1 (6 bases). CDR3 region: CASSLQGPLTTDTQYF. In DNA form, the CDR3 reads TGTGCCAGCAGTTTGCAGGGGCCTTTGACCACAGATACGCAGTATTTT.